This TCR beta chain derives from a study of cytomegalovirus exposure and HLA in healthy donors. Germline lookup yields CDR1 SGDLS and CDR2 YYNGEE. Trimming took 6 bases from V and 4 from J, leaving 17 bases between them. This CDR3 has 15 amino acids. Findings of the study overall: A few chains tied to CMV proved CMV antigen-specific in vitro. Altogether, 170 or so TCR beta chains were recorded as cytomegalovirus-associated.

Amplification used 60 Vbeta primers and 13 Jbeta primers. In the authors' methods: Later work found 74 million or so unique TCR beta chains, with 10 million to 14 million shared. The protocol was immunoSEQ multiplex PCR, while the TCRdb copy is restricted to in-frame clones and leaves out a portion. For V, J and clone size, that table is used; D and trimming come from the DNA. The sample includes fewer than 200,000 clones, 80% to 90% of them seen just once. A remark on this clone: Its antigen is unidentified.

The sequencing input was PBMCs. This clonotype was sampled from a woman aged 30 to 39 in good health and CMV-seropositive. The chain employs TRBV9 and TRBJ2-1; D possibly corresponds to TRBD2 (6 bases). This chain's CDR3 is CASNTGGGDYNEQFF. CDR3 coding DNA: TGTGCCAGCAACACAGGTGGCGGGGATTACAATGAGCAGTTCTTC.